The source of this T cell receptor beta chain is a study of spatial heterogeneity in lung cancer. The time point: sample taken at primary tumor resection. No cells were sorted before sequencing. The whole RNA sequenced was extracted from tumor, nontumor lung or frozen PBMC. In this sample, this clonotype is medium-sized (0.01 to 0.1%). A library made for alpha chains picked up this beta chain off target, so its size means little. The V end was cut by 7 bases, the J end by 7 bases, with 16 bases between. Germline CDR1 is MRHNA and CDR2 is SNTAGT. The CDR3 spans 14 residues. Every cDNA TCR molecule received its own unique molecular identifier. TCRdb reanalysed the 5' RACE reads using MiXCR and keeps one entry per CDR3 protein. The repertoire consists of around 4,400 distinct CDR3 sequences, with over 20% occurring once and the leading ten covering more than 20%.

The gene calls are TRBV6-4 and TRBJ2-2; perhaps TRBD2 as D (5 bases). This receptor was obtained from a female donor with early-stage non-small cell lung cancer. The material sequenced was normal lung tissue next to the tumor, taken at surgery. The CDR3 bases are TGTGCCAGCAATCCTAGCCCGGGGATCGGGGAGCTGTTTTTT. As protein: CASNPSPGIGELFF.